One sample yielded the 20 T cell receptor beta chains listed below, sequenced in a study of blood T cells in healthy people across ages. Using a J-beta primer mix together with a sample-barcoded 5' primer, a second PCR was run for about 6 to 12 cycles. A single record per CDR3 protein comes from TCRdb applying MiXCR to the 5' RACE reads. The sample holds about 640,000 distinct CDR3 sequences, approximately 30% seen once. Material: blood. The receptors come from a woman older than 75 in good health.

This clonotype was recorded at least ten times. The chain links TRBV29-1 to TRBJ2-7, with 10 bases lining up with TRBD1. The germline V gene has CDR1 SQVTM and CDR2 ANQGSEA. The junction had 6 bases not matched to a gene; V was cut back by 7 bases and J by 0 bases. The CDR3 covers 14 residues. The CDR3 bases are TGCAGCGCGGGACAGGGGCTGAGCTCCTACGAGCAGTACTTC. It encodes CSAGQGLSSYEQYF.

Of note for this clonotype: A read error may be the cause here, since a much bigger clone is one base away. The V gene is TRBV5-1, the J gene TRBJ2-1; a possible D gene is TRBD1 (6 bases). Germline CDR1 and CDR2: SGHRS and YFSETQ. The germline V and J ends were trimmed by 5 bases and 6 bases, with 18 bases remaining between them. The length of the CDR3 is 15 residues. CDR3 sequence (DNA): TGCGCCAGCAGTGTCAAGGGGGTAGCGTGCAATGAGCAGTTCTTC. Translation gives CASSVKGVACNEQFF.

The chain carries TRBV7-2 and TRBJ2-5; 7 positions match TRBD2. The CDR3 consists of 14 residues. The germline gives CDR1 SGHTA, CDR2 FQGNSA. J was trimmed by 11 bases and V by 5 bases; bases with no gene match: 14. CDR3 sequence: CASSPGLVLEEQYF. CDR3 coding DNA: TGTGCCAGCAGCCCCGGACTAGTGTTGGAAGAGCAGTACTTC.

The chain joins TRBV30 to TRBJ1-2, with a possible D match to TRBD1 (5 bases). This CDR3 comprises 15 residues. Trimming stripped 0 bases from V and 8 bases from J, with 19 bases between. The germline V gene encodes CDR1 GTSNPN and CDR2 SVGIG (reference sequence). CDR3 region: CAWSVQSTGRRGYTF. The CDR3 DNA is TGTGCCTGGAGTGTACAGAGCACAGGCCGACGGGGCTACACCTTC.

This clonotype was observed many times. The chain has TRBV7-3 and TRBJ1-1, with D possibly TRBD1 on 5 matching bases. The germline V gene has CDR1 SGHTA and CDR2 FQGTGA. This CDR3 spans 14 amino acids. Trimming left V 0 bases short and J 10 bases short, with 15 bases between. In DNA form, the CDR3 reads TGTGCCAGCAGCTTAACCGGGACCGGGGGACGAGCTTTCTTT. Translation gives CASSLTGTGGRAFF.

This clonotype showed up many times. This chain joins TRBV11-2 and TRBJ2-5, with TRBD2 matching over 9 bases. V trimming: 5 bases; J trimming: 2 bases; junction bases outside the gene matches: 6. This CDR3 is built from 15 residues. The germline gives CDR1 SGHAT, CDR2 FQNNGV. The DNA of the CDR3 is TGTGCCAGCAGCCCCGCTAGCGGGATACAAGAGACCCAGTACTTC. As protein: CASSPASGIQETQYF.

There are a few counts of this clonotype. This chain uses TRBV4-1 with TRBJ1-1; 9 bases agree with TRBD1. CDR1 and CDR2 from the germline V gene are MGHRA and YSYEKL. J lost 0 bases, V lost 3 bases, and 5 bases had no gene match. The CDR3 runs 16 residues. The CDR3 region has the DNA TGCGCCAGCAGCCATCCGGGACAGGGCATGAACACTGAAGCTTTCTTT. Encoded protein: CASSHPGQGMNTEAFF.

This clonotype was counted between two and nine times. Here the CDR3 reads CAWSVGQGAFDEQFF. The DNA for the CDR3 is TGTGCCTGGAGTGTCGGACAGGGGGCCTTTGATGAGCAGTTCTTC. J is TRBJ2-1 and V is TRBV30, with 11 nucleotides matching TRBD1. The CDR3 length is 15 residues. Germline CDR1 reads GTSNPN; CDR2 reads SVGIG (reference sequence). V gave up 0 bases and J gave up 8 bases; unmatched junction bases: 6.

This clonotype was seen repeatedly, ten times or more. The chain combines TRBV6-5 with TRBJ2-6; 10 bases agree with TRBD1. This CDR3 has 19 amino acids. The V segment lost 2 bases and the J segment 0 bases; nucleotides outside the gene matches: 7. CDR1 and CDR2 (germline): MNHEY, SVGAGI. This CDR3 reads CASSYGTGVPNSGANVLTF. CDR3 sequence (DNA): TGTGCCAGCAGTTACGGGACAGGGGTCCCCAACTCTGGGGCCAACGTCCTGACTTTC.

V usage is TRBV20-1 and J usage is TRBJ1-5, with TRBD1 as a possible D gene (6 bases). The V gene lost 0 bases and the J gene lost 6 bases, with 12 bases spanning the gap. Germline V lookup: CDR1 DFQATT, CDR2 SNEGSKA (reference sequence). CDR3 size: 14 residues. CDR3 region: CSAREGARGQPQHF. The DNA of the CDR3 is TGCAGTGCTAGAGAGGGGGCGCGGGGTCAGCCCCAGCATTTT.

This clonotype was recorded at least ten times. The CDR3 protein is CSANPPRGGGTDTQYF. CDR3 nucleotides: TGCAGTGCTAACCCCCCTCGGGGCGGGGGCACAGATACGCAGTATTTT. This chain joins TRBV20-1 and TRBJ2-3; D perhaps matches TRBD2 (6 bases). V lost 4 bases to trimming and J lost 1 base, with 18 bases between them. The germline V gene encodes CDR1 DFQATT and CDR2 SNEGSKA (reference sequence). This CDR3 is built from 16 residues.

This clonotype was seen once. This chain uses TRBV7-9 with TRBJ2-3; a possible D gene is TRBD1 (6 bases). The germline gives CDR1 SEHNR, CDR2 FQNEAQ (reference sequence). CDR3 length equals 14 residues. Trimming cost V 7 bases and J 0 bases, with 11 bases left between them. CDR3 DNA: TGTGCCAGCAACCAGGGGATCAGCACAGATACGCAGTATTTT. It translates to CASNQGISTDTQYF. Filled out from reference TRBV7-9 and TRBJ2-3, the complete variable domain reads DTGVSQNPRHKITKRGQNVTFRCDPISEHNRLYWYRQTLGQGPEFLTYFQNEAQLEKSRLLSDRFSAERPKGSFSTLEIQRTEQGDSAMYLCASNQGISTDTQYFGPGTRLTVL.

This clonotype was seen only a few times. This CDR3 is CASSPGRGRANEKLFF. DNA for the CDR3: TGTGCCAGCAGCCCCGGGCGCGGGAGGGCAAATGAAAAACTGTTTTTT. The genes are TRBV3-1 and TRBJ1-4, with unresolved D. The V end lost 4 bases, the J end lost 5 bases, and 17 bases lay between the germline ends. The germline CDR1 and CDR2 sequences are LGHDT and YNNKEL (reference sequence). The CDR3 is made up of 16 amino acids. Full variable domain (rest looked up from reference TRBV3-1 and TRBJ1-4): DTAVSQTPKYLVTQMGNDKSIKCEQNLGHDTMYWYKQDSKKFLKIMFSYNNKELIINETVPNRFSPKSPDKAHLNLHINSLELGDSAVYFCASSPGRGRANEKLFFGSGTQLSVL.

The gene calls are TRBV6-5 and TRBJ1-1; 7 bases fit TRBD1. This CDR3 contains 17 residues. CDR1 MNHEY and CDR2 SVGAGI come from the germline V gene. The V and J ends lost 2 bases and 0 bases, in that order; junction bases with no gene match: 9. CDR3 bases: TGTGCCAGCAGTTACAAGGCAGGGGGGCTCATGAACACTGAAGCTTTCTTT. Translating it yields CASSYKAGGLMNTEAFF.

This clonotype was seen a few times. V and J are TRBV5-6 and TRBJ2-2, with 9 bases aligning to TRBD1. Per germline, CDR1 SGHDT and CDR2 YYEEEE. V gave up 4 bases and J gave up 3 bases; unmatched junction bases: 7. The CDR3 is made up of 16 amino acids. The chain's CDR3 is CASSPSGTGYTGELFF. CDR3 DNA: TGTGCCAGCAGCCCCTCGGGGACAGGGTACACCGGGGAGCTGTTTTTT.

V usage is TRBV7-3 and J usage is TRBJ1-1; 7 bases are a match to TRBD1. CDR1 and CDR2 from the germline V gene are SGHTA and FQGTGA. The CDR3 is 15 residues long. The V gene end was trimmed by 5 bases and the J gene end by 8 bases; junction bases not matched to a gene: 14. The CDR3 nucleotides are TGTGCCAGCAGCCCAGAGACAGGGCCGGGAAGGGAAGCTTTCTTT. Amino acid sequence: CASSPETGPGREAFF.

This clonotype was seen repeatedly, ten times or more. The gene calls are TRBV12-3 or TRBV12-4 and TRBJ1-2; no firm D call. This CDR3 is built from 13 residues. Trimming cost V 1 base and J 4 bases, with 7 bases left between them. This CDR3 is CASSLVKGYGYTF. In nucleotides, the CDR3 is TGTGCCAGCAGTTTAGTAAAAGGCTATGGCTACACCTTC.

This clonotype was counted at least ten times. The rearrangement uses TRBV6-5 and TRBJ1-4; TRBD1 matches 10 bases. In germline, CDR1 is MNHEY, CDR2 SVGAGI. The CDR3 has 14 residues. The junction had 5 bases not matched to a gene; V was cut back by 6 bases and J by 7 bases. This CDR3 is CASRRQGAGEKLFF. In DNA form, the CDR3 reads TGTGCCAGCAGACGACAGGGGGCAGGTGAAAAACTGTTTTTT.

In its sample, this clonotype was seen many times. V is TRBV6-2 or TRBV6-3 and J is TRBJ1-5, with D unresolved. The germline V and J ends were trimmed by 0 bases and 4 bases, with 10 bases remaining between them. The CDR3 is 15 amino acids. The germline V gene has CDR1 MNHEY and CDR2 SVGEGT. CDR3 DNA: TGTGCCAGCAGTTACTCGAGAGGTCGGAATCAGCCCCAGCATTTT. This gives the protein CASSYSRGRNQPQHF.

The rearrangement uses TRBV6-2 or TRBV6-3 and TRBJ2-6, with a possible D match to TRBD2 (5 bases). Germline V gene data show CDR1 as MNHEY and CDR2 as SVGEGT. V lost 2 bases and J lost 0, with 14 bases in between. The CDR3 runs to 18 residues. CDR3 nucleotides: TGTGCCAGCAGTTACGGAACCGGTGGGAGCTCTGGGGCCAACGTCCTGACTTTC. Amino acids: CASSYGTGGSSGANVLTF.